Here is one T cell receptor (beta chain) with its context. The sample originates from a study of cytomegalovirus exposure and HLA in healthy donors. This CDR3 region has 16 residues. Trimming pared 4 bases from V and 5 bases from J, leaving 21 bases between. CDR1 and CDR2 (germline): SGHNT, YYREEE (reference sequence). The primer mix had 60 Vbeta and 13 Jbeta primers. Produced via immunoSEQ multiplex PCR; TCRdb's table is partial and in-frame only. Among roughly 200,000 clones listed, 75% to 90% were seen once. The chain couples TRBV5-4 to TRBJ2-5, with D perhaps matching TRBD2 (7 bases). Sequencing input: PBMCs. This clonotype originated in a boy younger than 10 in good health and CMV-seronegative. The CDR3 region is CASSATFEGGWETQYF. The CDR3, as DNA: TGTGCCAGCAGCGCCACGTTCGAGGGGGGGTGGGAGACCCAGTACTTC. Filled out from reference TRBV5-4 and TRBJ2-5, the complete variable domain reads ETGVTQSPTHLIKTRGQQVTLRCSSQSGHNTVSWYQQALGQGPQFIFQYYREEENGRGNFPPRFSGLQFPNYSSELNVNALELDDSALYLCASSATFEGGWETQYFGPGTRLLVL.